A single sample is the source of the 23 T cell receptor beta chains below, sequenced in a study of identical twins. TCRdb re-analysed the 5' RACE reads in MiXCR, keeping a single row per CDR3 protein. This repertoire shows hundreds of thousands of distinct CDR3 sequences, roughly 20% found once; its top ten account for around 13%. The same specimen was also included in a second study, on T cells expressing NK-cell markers.

The sequenced material came from PBMCs. Receptors were obtained from a woman under 30 in good health.

This clonotype was recorded at least ten times. The V gene is TRBV2, the J gene TRBJ2-3, with D possibly being TRBD2 (7 bases). The CDR3 is 15 residues long. Germline V CDR1 and CDR2: SNHLY, FYNNEI. Trimming shortened V by 2 bases and J by 2 bases, and 11 bases separated the two germline ends. CDR3 sequence: CASSESGGYTDTQYF. Written as DNA, the CDR3 is TGTGCCAGCAGTGAATCGGGGGGCTACACAGATACGCAGTATTTT. The variable domain in full, completed from reference TRBV2 and TRBJ2-3, reads EPEVTQTPSHQVTQMGQEVILRCVPISNHLYFYWYRQILGQKVEFLVSFYNNEISEKSEIFDDQFSVERPDGSNFTLKIRSTKLEDSAMYFCASSESGGYTDTQYFGPGTRLTVL.

This clonotype was found many times. V usage is TRBV10-3 and J usage is TRBJ2-1; D call uncertain. Germline-derived CDR1 and CDR2 are ENHRY and SYGVKD. The CDR3 is 11 residues long. V was pared by 3 bases and J by 10 bases, with 7 bases between. CDR3 nucleotide sequence: TGTGCCATCAGTGACGCATGGGAGCAGTTCTTC. Its protein is CAISDAWEQFF.

This clonotype has just a few counts. The gene calls are TRBV7-2 and TRBJ2-7; TRBD2 is a possible D gene (5 bases). The V end was cut by 5 bases, the J end by 3 bases, with 11 bases between. Germline V CDR1 and CDR2: SGHTA, FQGNSA. The CDR3 runs to 13 residues. The CDR3 DNA follows: TGTGCCAGCAGCCGGGAAATCAGCTACGAGCAGTACTTC. Its protein product is CASSREISYEQYF.

This clonotype was counted between two and nine times. The V and J genes are TRBV29-1 and TRBJ2-5, with 7 bases aligning to TRBD1. The V segment lost 6 bases and the J segment 4 bases; nucleotides outside the gene matches: 2. The length of the CDR3 is 11 residues. Germline V lookup: CDR1 SQVTM, CDR2 ANQGSEA. In DNA, the CDR3 is TGCAGCGTGGCAGGGGGAGAGACCCAGTACTTC. Translation gives CSVAGGETQYF.

This clonotype was counted ten times or more. The V call is TRBV12-3 or TRBV12-4, the J call TRBJ1-2; D is unclear. This CDR3 comprises 13 residues. V was cut by 5 bases and J by 0 bases, with 7 bases left in between. This CDR3 reads CASSGAANYGYTF. CDR3 in DNA: TGTGCCAGCAGTGGAGCAGCTAACTATGGCTACACCTTC.

The DNA of the CDR3 is TGTGCCAGCAGCTTGTGGCAGAGCTCCTACAATGAGCAGTTCTTC. Translated: CASSLWQSSYNEQFF. The chain couples TRBV11-3 to TRBJ2-1; D not certain. Germline V CDR1 and CDR2: SGHNT, YENEEA. V was cut by 3 bases and J by 0 bases, with 9 bases left in between. The length of the CDR3 is 15 residues.

This clonotype was detected a few times. This chain joins TRBV4-3 and TRBJ1-6; D perhaps matches TRBD1 (5 bases). Per the germline V gene, CDR1 is LGHNA and CDR2 is YSLEER. V was clipped by 0 bases and J by 11 bases, with 11 bases between them. This CDR3 comprises 14 residues. CDR3 amino acids: CASSQEGQGTPLHF. The CDR3 DNA reads TGCGCCAGCAGCCAAGAAGGGCAGGGCACACCCCTCCACTTT.

This clonotype showed up just a few times. J is TRBJ2-7 and V is TRBV5-1; 8 bases match TRBD1. Germline V gene data show CDR1 as SGHRS and CDR2 as YFSETQ. This CDR3 region has 17 residues. V was clipped by 1 base and J by 5 bases; unmatched bases: 14. This CDR3 is CASSLKPRDRWAHEQYF. Here the CDR3 DNA reads TGCGCCAGCAGCTTGAAACCCCGGGACAGGTGGGCCCACGAGCAGTACTTC.

Ten or more counts support this clonotype. This chain connects TRBV20-1 to TRBJ1-1; possibly TRBD1 for D (5 bases). The CDR3 sequence is 12 residues long. Germline loops: CDR1 DFQATT, CDR2 SNEGSKA (reference sequence). Trimming cost V 7 bases and J 7 bases, with 16 bases left between them. Here the CDR3 DNA reads TGCAGTGTGGGAGGCATGGGGGGTGAAGCTTTCTTT. It codes for CSVGGMGGEAFF.

This chain links TRBV6-1 with TRBJ1-1; 7 bases align to TRBD1. Germline V gene data show CDR1 as MNHNS and CDR2 as SASEGT. The CDR3 has 14 residues. J was trimmed by 4 bases and V by 5 bases; bases with no gene match: 7. The CDR3 sequence: CASSITTGLTEAFF. The CDR3 region has the DNA TGTGCCAGCAGTATTACGACAGGGCTCACTGAAGCTTTCTTT.

The chain uses TRBV5-1 and TRBJ2-7, with TRBD2 identical over 10 bases. The ends lost 2 bases at V and 3 bases at J; junction bases unmatched: 8. The germline V gene encodes CDR1 SGHRS and CDR2 YFSETQ. The CDR3 loop spans 16 amino acids. CDR3 sequence reads: CASSLGLAEGNYEQYF. The CDR3 DNA reads TGCGCCAGCAGCTTAGGACTAGCGGAGGGAAACTACGAGCAGTACTTC.

The chain uses TRBV5-1 and TRBJ2-2; D possibly corresponds to TRBD1 (5 bases). Looked up from germline, CDR1 is SGHRS and CDR2 is YFSETQ. This CDR3 comprises 15 residues. Trimming cost V 1 base and J 4 bases, with 11 bases left between them. The CDR3 reads CASSLQGMGTGELFF. In DNA form, the CDR3 reads TGCGCCAGCAGCTTGCAGGGTATGGGCACCGGGGAGCTGTTTTTT.

In this sample, this clonotype turned up a few times. This rearrangement joins TRBV4-3 to TRBJ1-1; a weak D match, TRBD1 (6 bases). Germline V gives CDR1 LGHNA, CDR2 YSLEER. The V gene lost 4 bases and the J gene lost 1 base, with 22 bases spanning the gap. The CDR3 consists of 18 residues. CDR3 residues: CASSRIPGADGGNTEAFF. In nucleotides, the CDR3 is TGCGCCAGCAGCCGCATTCCGGGGGCAGACGGGGGGAACACTGAAGCTTTCTTT.

The genes are TRBV5-1 and TRBJ2-5; 12 bases agree with TRBD1. The CDR3 consists of 18 residues. Germline V CDR1 and CDR2: SGHRS, YFSETQ. Unmatched junction bases numbered 13, after V lost 4 bases and J lost 3 bases. The DNA of the CDR3 is TGCGCCAGCAGCGCACCGGGACAGGGGGCGTTTGGGGAAGAGACCCAGTACTTC. It translates to CASSAPGQGAFGEETQYF.

This sequence joins TRBV4-3 and TRBJ2-2; D gene unclear. Germline CDR1 and CDR2: LGHNA and YSLEER. With 3 bases removed from V and 5 bases from J, the gap between germline ends came to 10 bases. CDR3 size: 14 residues. CDR3: CASSHDSGTGELFF. The CDR3 coding sequence is TGCGCCAGCAGCCACGATTCAGGAACCGGGGAGCTGTTTTTT.

This chain joins TRBV5-1 and TRBJ2-3; D remains unclear. CDR3 length: 16 amino acids. Germline V gives CDR1 SGHRS, CDR2 YFSETQ. The V end was cut by 4 bases, the J end by 2 bases, with 17 bases between. CDR3 sequence: CASSLGEAPHTDTQYF. The CDR3 nucleotides are TGCGCCAGCAGCCTCGGCGAGGCTCCGCACACAGATACGCAGTATTTT.

V gene TRBV2 combines with J gene TRBJ2-3; perhaps TRBD2 as D (6 bases). The CDR3 extends over 15 amino acids. Trimming stripped 6 bases from V and 0 bases from J, with 13 bases between. Germline CDR1 reads SNHLY; CDR2 reads FYNNEI. CDR3 residues: CASSRSGVSTDTQYF. As DNA, the CDR3 is TGTGCCAGCAGCCGTAGCGGAGTTAGCACAGATACGCAGTATTTT.

Regarding this clonotype: Sequence at one end of the junction differs from germline and may be a read error. This chain links TRBV12-3 or TRBV12-4 with TRBJ1-1, with TRBD1 matching over 7 bases. There are 13 residues in the CDR3. CDR3 in DNA: TGTGCCAGCAGTTTAACAGGGGAGAATGAAGTTTTCTTT. Translation: CASSLTGENEVFF.

CDR3 coding DNA: TGTGCCAGCAGCTTAGAGGTTGAGAATTCACCCCTCCACTTT. This gives the protein CASSLEVENSPLHF. The J gene is TRBJ1-6, the V gene TRBV11-2, with D unresolved. CDR3 length equals 14 residues. V was clipped by 0 bases and J by 7 bases, with 7 bases between them. Germline-derived CDR1 and CDR2 are SGHAT and FQNNGV.

This clonotype showed up just a few times. This sequence joins TRBV15 and TRBJ2-7; D uncertain. Trimming pared 0 bases from V and 1 base from J, leaving 10 bases between. This CDR3 spans 15 amino acids. Germline V lookup: CDR1 LNHNV, CDR2 YYDKDF (reference sequence). CDR3 residues: CATSRDRTRSYEQYF. CDR3 nucleotides: TGTGCCACCAGCAGAGATCGGACCCGGTCCTACGAGCAGTACTTC.

This clonotype was counted a few times. The V gene is TRBV10-3, the J gene TRBJ1-1; 7 bases map to TRBD1. The V gene end was trimmed by 11 bases and the J gene end by 1 base; junction bases not matched to a gene: 7. This CDR3 comprises 13 residues. Germline V gene data show CDR1 as ENHRY and CDR2 as SYGVKD. CDR3 region: CAVYRGGNTEAFF. The CDR3 DNA follows: TGTGCCGTCTACAGGGGAGGGAACACTGAAGCTTTCTTT.

This clonotype was observed a single time. V and J are TRBV7-3 and TRBJ1-2; TRBD1 agrees at 10 bases. Germline CDR1 is SGHTA and CDR2 is FQGTGA. Germline trimming cut 5 bases from V and 4 bases from J; bases unmatched to any gene: 7. CDR3 length equals 15 residues. CDR3 sequence: CASSAWTGGSYGYTF. The CDR3 nucleotides are TGTGCCAGCAGCGCCTGGACAGGGGGTTCCTATGGCTACACCTTC.

V usage is TRBV20-1 and J usage is TRBJ2-3; possible D gene TRBD2, 6 bases. Trimming took 4 bases from V and 10 from J, leaving 15 bases between them. This CDR3 region has 12 residues. CDR1 and CDR2 from the germline V gene are DFQATT and SNEGSKA (reference sequence). The CDR3 is CSAISGSESQYF. In DNA, the CDR3 is TGCAGTGCTATAAGCGGGTCGGAATCGCAGTATTTT.